The entry below describes one T cell receptor beta chain. This CDR3 comprises 16 residues. CDR1 is LNHDA, CDR2 SQIVND, per germline (reference sequence). Trimming removed 1 base at V and 2 bases at J, with 14 bases between. This sample stems from a study of OX40 agonist ivuxolimab in advanced cancers. Profiling relied on immunoSEQ multiplex PCR, and the TCRdb table lists in-frame clones only, not all of them. The sample has just under 35,000 clones, about 90% seen once. The source is an adult with an advanced solid tumor such as melanoma, head and neck, liver or kidney cancer. Sequencing used CD4+ or CD8+ T cells sorted from blood, obtained in a trial of the OX40 agonist ivuxolimab. The V gene is TRBV19, the J gene TRBJ2-5; perhaps TRBD1 as D (5 bases). The CDR3 is CASSIGGVTEQETQYF. The DNA for the CDR3 is TGTGCCAGTAGTATAGGCGGAGTGACAGAGCAAGAGACCCAGTACTTC.